A single sample is the source of the 31 T cell receptor beta chains below, sequenced in a study of CD8+CD57+ T cells in acquired aplastic anemia. Template material for TCR beta VDJ and CDR3 profiling consisted of genomic DNA. TCRdb ran MiXCR on the reads and lists one entry per CDR3 protein. In the table there are a few hundred thousand distinct CDR3 sequences, less than 60% of which are singletons. The authors sequenced patients whose flow cytometry had shown CD8+CD57+ cell expansion. Material for sequencing was sorted CD4+, CD8+, or CD8+CD57+ T cells (not recorded which) from PBMCs. Receptor source: a human donor with aplastic anemia.

This clonotype was detected many times. The chain links TRBV6-6 to TRBJ2-7; D gene uncertain. Germline V lookup: CDR1 MNHNY, CDR2 SVGAGI (reference sequence). The CDR3 has 11 residues. Trimming stripped 4 bases from V and 7 bases from J, with 8 bases between. The CDR3 bases are TGTGCCAGCAGTTTCCTCTGGGAGCAGTACTTC. Residues: CASSFLWEQYF.

The chain recombines TRBV9 with TRBJ1-6; D perhaps matches TRBD1 (6 bases). Per the germline V gene, CDR1 is SGDLS and CDR2 is YYNGEE. The CDR3 covers 15 residues. Trimming took off 5 bases at V and 8 bases at J, with 17 bases between the two ends. CDR3 loop: CASRATGQEHSPLHF. CDR3 DNA: TGTGCCAGCAGAGCAACGGGACAAGAGCATTCACCCCTCCACTTT.

This clonotype was detected ten times or more. This chain uses TRBV3-1 with TRBJ2-7; D remains ambiguous. The germline V gene encodes CDR1 LGHDT and CDR2 YNNKEL (reference sequence). V was trimmed by 0 bases and J by 4 bases, leaving 4 bases between them. The CDR3 is made up of 12 amino acids. The CDR3 sequence is CASSQDRYEQYF. The CDR3 bases are TGTGCCAGCAGCCAAGATCGTTACGAGCAGTACTTC.

J is TRBJ1-4 and V is TRBV7-3, with D maybe TRBD1 (6 bases). V was shortened by 3 bases and J by 7 bases, with 12 bases between the two germline ends. The CDR3 contains 14 residues. Germline CDR1 reads SGHTA; CDR2 reads FQGTGA. The CDR3 protein is CASSLEGGVEKLFF. CDR3 sequence (DNA): TGTGCCAGCAGCTTGGAGGGGGGCGTTGAAAAACTGTTTTTT.

This chain links TRBV6-5 with TRBJ1-5; the D is unclear. Germline V gives CDR1 MNHEY, CDR2 SVGAGI. Deletions cut 4 bases from V and 2 bases from J, with 6 bases between. The CDR3 is made up of 13 amino acids. The CDR3 DNA is TGTGCCAGCAGTTCGCAGCGCAATCAGCCCCAGCATTTT. Translating gives CASSSQRNQPQHF.

This clonotype was seen many times. The chain carries TRBV10-1 and TRBJ2-2; 9 bases line up with TRBD2. V lost 4 bases and J lost 6; bases outside the gene matches: 6. CDR1 and CDR2 (germline): WNHNN, SYGVQD (reference sequence). CDR3 length equals 15 residues. CDR3 loop: CASSGGGAGSGELFF. The CDR3 nucleotides read TGCGCCAGCAGTGGCGGGGGGGCCGGGTCCGGGGAGCTGTTTTTT.

About this clonotype itself: Germline is not matched at one junction end, which may reflect a read error. This chain connects TRBV6-1 to TRBJ2-7; no firm D call. This CDR3 region has 12 residues. Germline CDR1 MNHNS, CDR2 SASEGT. CDR3 nucleotide sequence: TGTGCCATCAGTGATCCCCGCTACGAGCAGTACTTC. Encoded protein: CAISDPRYEQYF.

The V gene is TRBV11-2, the J gene TRBJ2-3; 9 nucleotides align to TRBD1. Unmatched junction bases numbered 17, after V lost 5 bases and J lost 11 bases. This CDR3 has 16 amino acids. The germline CDR1 and CDR2 sequences are SGHAT and FQNNGV. This CDR3 reads CASSLSRRGQGWWQYF. CDR3 coding DNA: TGTGCCAGCAGCCTTTCCCGCCGGGGACAGGGCTGGTGGCAGTATTTT.

In this sample, this clonotype turned up many times. This rearrangement joins TRBV20-1 to TRBJ2-7, with 9 positions matching TRBD1. The V gene end was trimmed by 0 bases and the J gene end by 3 bases; junction bases not matched to a gene: 6. The CDR3 runs to 15 residues. CDR1 and CDR2 (germline): DFQATT, SNEGSKA (reference sequence). The CDR3: CSARDREGQGYEQYF. The CDR3 DNA sequence: TGCAGTGCTAGAGATCGTGAGGGACAGGGCTACGAGCAGTACTTC.

V gene TRBV7-3 combines with J gene TRBJ2-1, with 11 bases that match TRBD2. The CDR3 runs to 14 residues. Germline CDR1 is SGHTA and CDR2 is FQGTGA. Trimming took 3 bases from V and 8 from J; bases not matched to a gene: 3. CDR3 nucleotides: TGTGCCAGCAGCTTCACTAGCGGGGGATATGAGCAGTTCTTC. Its translation is CASSFTSGGYEQFF.

Many counts were recorded for this clonotype. The chain has TRBV5-1 and TRBJ2-2; 7 nucleotides line up with TRBD1. The CDR3 totals 15 residues. Per the germline V gene, CDR1 is SGHRS and CDR2 is YFSETQ. Trimming took 4 bases from V and 3 from J; bases not matched to a gene: 6. The CDR3, as DNA: TGCGCCAGCAGCCTAACAGGGGCGGACACCGGGGAGCTGTTTTTT. It translates to CASSLTGADTGELFF.

CDR3 residues: CASSELGEETQYF. The CDR3 DNA sequence: TGTGCCAGCAGTGAATTGGGGGAGGAGACCCAGTACTTC. This chain uses TRBV25-1 with TRBJ2-5; D might be TRBD1 or TRBD2, each matching 5 bases. Between the trimmed V and J ends, which lost 1 base and 5 bases, there was a span of 8 bases. The germline gives CDR1 MGHDK, CDR2 SYGVNS. This CDR3 spans 13 amino acids. Using reference TRBV25-1 and TRBJ2-5 for the parts outside the CDR3, the full variable domain is EADIYQTPRYLVIGTGKKITLECSQTMGHDKMYWYQQDPGMELHLIHYSYGVNSTEKGDLSSESTVSRIRTEHFPLTLESARPSHTSQYLCASSELGEETQYFGPGTRLLVL.

In regard to this clonotype: Germline is not matched at one junction end, which may reflect a read error. CDR3 nucleotides: TGTGCCAGCAGCCGACCGGGGACACAAGAGACCCGGTACTTC. Encoded protein: CASSRPGTQETRYF. V is TRBV9 and J is TRBJ2-5; the D gene is possibly TRBD1 (6 bases). This CDR3 region has 14 residues. Germline V gene sequence: CDR1 SGDLS, CDR2 YYNGEE.

The gene calls are TRBV6-1 and TRBJ2-6; TRBD1 matches 7 bases. The CDR3 sequence is 15 residues long. The V gene's germline CDR1 is MNHNS and CDR2 SASEGT. J gave up 1 base and V 6 bases, and 3 bases lay outside the gene matches. The CDR3 DNA reads as TGTGCCAGCAGGTTACAGGGGTCTGGGGCCAACGTCCTGACTTTC. This gives the protein CASRLQGSGANVLTF.

The chain has TRBV5-1 and TRBJ2-3, with TRBD1 as a possible D gene (6 bases). The germline gives CDR1 SGHRS, CDR2 YFSETQ. CDR3 length: 15 residues. V dropped 0 bases and J dropped 4 bases, with 12 bases sitting between them. The CDR3 sequence is CASSLATGMADTQYF. The CDR3 region has the DNA TGCGCCAGCAGCTTGGCGACAGGTATGGCAGATACGCAGTATTTT.

The chain couples TRBV20-1 to TRBJ2-7; D remains ambiguous. CDR3 length equals 13 residues. Per the germline V gene, CDR1 is DFQATT and CDR2 is SNEGSKA (reference sequence). With 4 bases removed from V and 0 bases from J, the gap between germline ends came to 10 bases. Written as DNA, the CDR3 is TGCAGTGCTACCGACACGAACTCCTACGAGCAGTACTTC. This codes for CSATDTNSYEQYF.

The CDR3 DNA reads as TGTGCCAGTAGTGTGACAGGGTTAACTAGCAATCAGCCCCAGCATTTT. It is translated as CASSVTGLTSNQPQHF. The J gene is TRBJ1-5, the V gene TRBV19, with 7 bases identical to TRBD1. After removal of 5 bases from V and 0 bases from J, the junction contained 7 bases not matched to a gene. CDR1 and CDR2 from the germline V gene are LNHDA and SQIVND (reference sequence). The CDR3 sequence is 16 residues long.

The chain carries TRBV5-1 and TRBJ1-2; D is possibly TRBD1 (6 bases). This CDR3 has 13 residues. V was trimmed by 3 bases and J by 4 bases, leaving 10 bases between them. From germline, CDR1 is SGHRS and CDR2 YFSETQ. The CDR3 is CASSWTETYGYTF. The CDR3 coding sequence is TGCGCCAGCAGCTGGACAGAGACCTATGGCTACACCTTC.

As to this clonotype: Germline and junction disagree at one end, which may indicate a read error. V gene TRBV7-9 combines with J gene TRBJ1-5; 7 nucleotides match TRBD1. CDR1 SEHNR and CDR2 FQNEAQ come from the germline V gene (reference sequence). This CDR3 has 17 residues. CDR3 amino acids: CATSTGQFGVSNQPQHF. CDR3 DNA: TGTGCCACCAGCACGGGACAGTTCGGGGTTAGCAATCAGCCCCAGCATTTT.

To note about this clonotype: A much larger clonotype is one base distant, so this may be a read error. The chain uses TRBV19 and TRBJ2-7; 7 bases line up with TRBD2. The CDR3 has 15 residues. Germline V gives CDR1 LNHDA, CDR2 SQIVND (reference sequence). V gave up 9 bases and J gave up 2 bases; unmatched junction bases: 13. The CDR3 protein is CASSPRASGTYEQYF. DNA of the CDR3: TGTGCCAGCAGTCCCAGGGCTAGCGGAACCTACGAGCAGTACTTC.

CDR3: CASRHRVNEKLFF. The CDR3, as DNA: TGTGCCAGCAGACACAGAGTTAATGAAAAACTGTTTTTT. The chain combines TRBV6-1 with TRBJ1-4; D is ambiguous. The V end lost 6 bases, the J end lost 4 bases, and 9 bases lay between the germline ends. CDR1 and CDR2 (germline): MNHNS, SASEGT. The length of the CDR3 is 13 residues.

Regarding this clonotype: One base away lies a much larger clone, so this may be a sequencing read error. The chain is built from TRBV4-1 and TRBJ2-7; unclear D gene. CDR1 is MGHRA and CDR2 is YSYEKL in the germline V gene. V lost 0 bases to trimming and J lost 7 bases, with 13 bases between them. The CDR3 has 14 amino acids. CDR3 DNA: TGCGCCAGCAGCCAAGACCCCTCCTACAATGAGCAGTACTTC. Translated: CASSQDPSYNEQYF.

This rearrangement joins TRBV20-1 to TRBJ2-1; D is undetermined. Germline CDR1 DFQATT, CDR2 SNEGSKA (reference sequence). There are 14 residues in the CDR3. The germline V and J ends were trimmed by 0 bases and 5 bases, with 11 bases remaining between them. CDR3 protein: CSARDFRRDNEQFF. CDR3 nucleotide sequence: TGCAGTGCTAGAGATTTCAGGCGAGACAATGAGCAGTTCTTC.

This clonotype was seen repeatedly, ten times or more. The gene calls are TRBV5-1 and TRBJ1-1; D uncertain. The V end lost 2 bases, the J end lost 3 bases, and 11 bases lay between the germline ends. In germline, CDR1 is SGHRS, CDR2 YFSETQ. The CDR3 sequence is 14 residues long. CDR3 residues: CASSFSSRDTEAFF. The CDR3 DNA follows: TGCGCCAGCAGCTTTTCTTCCCGGGACACTGAAGCTTTCTTT. The full variable domain, in which reference TRBV5-1 and TRBJ1-1 provide the parts outside the CDR3, is KAGVTQTPRYLIKTRGQQVTLSCSPISGHRSVSWYQQTPGQGLQFLFEYFSETQRNKGNFPGRFSGRQFSNSRSEMNVSTLELGDSALYLCASSFSSRDTEAFFGQGTRLTVV.

This clonotype came up many times. V is TRBV5-1 and J is TRBJ1-4, with 11 bases aligning to TRBD1. CDR1 is SGHRS, CDR2 YFSETQ, per germline. This CDR3 has 17 amino acids. Trimming removed 4 bases from V and 0 bases from J; junction bases left unmatched: 5. Here the CDR3 reads CASSLLGQGATNEKLFF. In DNA, the CDR3 is TGCGCCAGCAGCCTGTTGGGACAGGGGGCAACTAATGAAAAACTGTTTTTT.

This clonotype was counted many times. The rearrangement uses TRBV24-1 and TRBJ2-7; TRBD1 aligns across 9 bases. Germline V gene data show CDR1 as KGHDR and CDR2 as SFDVKD. The CDR3 runs 15 residues. Unmatched junction bases numbered 7, after V lost 6 bases and J lost 2 bases. The DNA for the CDR3 is TGTGCCACCAGTCTTCCGGGACAGGGCACCTACGAGCAGTACTTC. It encodes CATSLPGQGTYEQYF.

DNA for the CDR3: TGTGCCAGCGGTAAGGGACAGGGGTCCTCTGGGGCCAACGTCCTGACTTTC. This translates into CASGKGQGSSGANVLTF. The chain uses TRBV6-4 and TRBJ2-6; TRBD1 matches 10 bases. The CDR3 runs 17 residues. Germline V gene data show CDR1 as MRHNA and CDR2 as SNTAGT. V gave up 8 bases and J gave up 0 bases; unmatched junction bases: 7.

This clonotype was seen ten or more times. The chain links TRBV3-1 to TRBJ2-7; 7 bases agree with TRBD2. Trimming removed 1 base from V and 1 base from J; junction bases left unmatched: 4. Germline values: CDR1 LGHDT, CDR2 YNNKEL (reference sequence). The CDR3 has 15 residues. The chain's CDR3 is CASSQVLAKSYEQYF. The CDR3 nucleotides are TGTGCCAGCAGCCAAGTACTAGCGAAGTCCTACGAGCAGTACTTC.

Ten or more counts support this clonotype. The gene calls are TRBV2 and TRBJ1-2; TRBD1 agrees at 8 bases. Germline CDR1 and CDR2: SNHLY and FYNNEI. The J segment lost 4 bases and the V segment lost 4 bases, leaving 5 bases of the junction unmatched. The length of the CDR3 is 14 residues. The CDR3 loop reads CASSADRASYGYTF. The DNA for the CDR3 is TGTGCCAGCAGTGCGGACAGGGCGAGCTATGGCTACACCTTC. The variable domain in full, with the rest retrieved from reference TRBV2 and TRBJ1-2, is EPEVTQTPSHQVTQMGQEVILRCVPISNHLYFYWYRQILGQKVEFLVSFYNNEISEKSEIFDDQFSVERPDGSNFTLKIRSTKLEDSAMYFCASSADRASYGYTFGSGTRLTVV.

This clonotype has only one observation. The chain couples TRBV27 to TRBJ1-1; 9 nucleotides agree with TRBD1. Germline V gene sequence: CDR1 MNHEY, CDR2 SMNVEV (reference sequence). The V segment lost 11 bases and the J segment 1 base; nucleotides outside the gene matches: 20. The CDR3 consists of 18 residues. This CDR3 is CAPEMPITGGRGNTEAFF. The CDR3 bases are TGTGCCCCTGAAATGCCGATTACAGGGGGCAGGGGGAACACTGAAGCTTTCTTT.

V gene TRBV5-4 combines with J gene TRBJ1-5, with 8 bases aligning to TRBD1. The trim removed 5 bases at V and 4 bases at J, leaving 5 bases unmatched. The CDR3 loop spans 14 amino acids. CDR1 is SGHNT and CDR2 is YYREEE in the germline V gene (reference sequence). The CDR3 sequence: CASSFGQGNQPQHF. CDR3 DNA sequence: TGTGCCAGCAGTTTCGGACAGGGAAATCAGCCCCAGCATTTT. The full variable domain, in which reference TRBV5-4 and TRBJ1-5 provide the parts outside the CDR3, is ETGVTQSPTHLIKTRGQQVTLRCSSQSGHNTVSWYQQALGQGPQFIFQYYREEENGRGNFPPRFSGLQFPNYSSELNVNALELDDSALYLCASSFGQGNQPQHFGDGTRLSIL.